The source of this T cell receptor (beta chain) is a study of OX40 agonist ivuxolimab in advanced cancers. Whole-study context: Participants averaged approximately 65 years of age (range roughly 23 to 90) and were about 85% male. Partial responses were recorded for three patients, including one with hepatocellular carcinoma and two with cutaneous melanoma.

Details on this clone: Its specificity is not known.

Sampling of blood occurred at baseline, cycle 4 day 1, and cycle 7 day 1. The study's findings and limits: The specificity for antigen of the expanded peripheral T cells was not determined.

This table comes from immunoSEQ multiplex PCR, and its TCRdb copy is limited to in-frame clones, with some not included. The sample holds about 84,000 clones, around 84% seen once. V lost 6 bases and J lost 2, with 14 bases in between. CDR1 LNHDA and CDR2 SQIVND come from the germline V gene (reference sequence). The CDR3 loop spans 14 amino acids. This receptor was identified in an adult with an advanced solid tumor such as melanoma, head and neck, liver or kidney cancer. The material sequenced was CD4+ or CD8+ T cells sorted from blood, taken in a trial of the OX40 agonist ivuxolimab. V usage is TRBV19 and J usage is TRBJ2-7; D is possibly TRBD1 (6 bases). CDR3 in DNA: TGTGCCAGTAGCGATATACAGGGACCCTACGAGCAGTACTTC. This gives the protein CASSDIQGPYEQYF.